These 30 T cell receptor beta chains came from one sample sequenced in a study of neoadjuvant nivolumab and ipilimumab in lung cancer. Assay: immunoSEQ multiplex PCR; the TCRdb copy retains only in-frame clones and omits some. In the table there are some 17,000 clones, approximately 79% of which are singletons. Sequenced material: tumor tissue, taken after neoadjuvant nivolumab, alone or with ipilimumab, at or shortly before surgery. The receptors were gathered from an adult with non-small cell lung cancer.

This clone has only one observation. The genes are TRBV7-2 and TRBJ2-1; 8 nucleotides agree with TRBD2. With 1 base clipped from V and 4 bases from J, the junction kept 6 bases outside the gene matches. Germline CDR1 reads SGHTA; CDR2 reads FQGNSA. The CDR3 sequence is 16 residues long. CDR3 in amino acids: CASSLVAGGGYNEQFF. The DNA for the CDR3 is TGTGCCAGCAGCTTAGTCGCGGGGGGAGGATACAATGAGCAGTTCTTC. Variable domain in full (rest from reference TRBV7-2 and TRBJ2-1): GAGVSQSPSNKVTEKGKDVELRCDPISGHTALYWYRQSLGQGLEFLIYFQGNSAPDKSGLPSDRFSAERTGGSVSTLTIQRTQQEDSAVYLCASSLVAGGGYNEQFFGPGTRLTVL.

This rearrangement joins TRBV6-5 to TRBJ2-3, with a tentative D call TRBD2 (6 bases). CDR1 is MNHEY, CDR2 SVGAGI, per germline. The germline V and J ends were trimmed by 2 bases and 0 bases, with 9 bases remaining between them. The CDR3 spans 15 residues. The CDR3 spells CASSYRGFSTDTQYF. The CDR3 bases are TGTGCCAGCAGTTACCGGGGGTTTAGCACAGATACGCAGTATTTT.

The rearrangement links TRBV5-6 to TRBJ2-5, with D possibly matching TRBD1 (6 bases). Trimming shortened V by 0 bases and J by 5 bases, and 11 bases separated the two germline ends. This CDR3 has 14 residues. In germline, CDR1 is SGHDT, CDR2 YYEEEE. In nucleotides, the CDR3 is TGTGCCAGCAGCTTGGGGGGGCGAGGGGAGACCCAGTACTTC. This gives the protein CASSLGGRGETQYF.

The gene calls are TRBV14 and TRBJ2-5; 11 positions agree with TRBD2. The CDR3 spans 15 residues. CDR1 SGHDN and CDR2 FVKESK come from the germline V gene. Losses at the gene ends were 2 bases for V and 4 bases for J; bases not matched to a gene: 3. In nucleotides, the CDR3 is TGTGCCAGCAGCCAAAGGCTAGCGGGGGGAGAGACCCAGTACTTC. It specifies CASSQRLAGGETQYF.

The CDR3 coding sequence is TGTGCCAGCAGTTTAAACCCAGCGGGGCTCCGGGAGCAGTTCTTC. Translation: CASSLNPAGLREQFF. This chain joins TRBV28 and TRBJ2-1; 7 nucleotides align to TRBD2. Germline V CDR1 and CDR2: MDHEN, SYDVKM. V was clipped by 2 bases and J by 10 bases; unmatched bases: 11. The CDR3 contains 15 residues.

This chain connects TRBV27 to TRBJ1-5; 7 bases match TRBD1. The CDR3 has 13 amino acids. CDR1 MNHEY and CDR2 SMNVEV come from the germline V gene (reference sequence). Trimming cost V 5 bases and J 4 bases; bases outside gene matches: 2. CDR3 region: CASSETGNQPQHF. For the CDR3, the DNA is TGTGCCAGCAGTGAGACAGGGAATCAGCCCCAGCATTTT.

This chain links TRBV18 with TRBJ1-5; the D gene is possibly TRBD1 (5 bases). Trimming took 0 bases from V and 5 from J, leaving 11 bases between them. CDR3 length: 15 amino acids. Germline lookup yields CDR1 KGHSH and CDR2 LQKENI. This CDR3 reads CASSPPGAGDQPQHF. The CDR3 nucleotides are TGTGCCAGCTCACCACCAGGGGCTGGTGATCAGCCCCAGCATTTT.

The chain employs TRBV4-1 and TRBJ1-1; a possible D gene is TRBD1 (6 bases). The CDR3 is made up of 18 amino acids. Germline values: CDR1 MGHRA, CDR2 YSYEKL. V was pared by 0 bases and J by 6 bases, with 23 bases between. The CDR3 protein is CASSQEGGLVGERAEAFF. DNA for the CDR3: TGCGCCAGCAGCCAAGAGGGGGGGCTAGTCGGAGAACGGGCTGAAGCTTTCTTT.

J is TRBJ2-3 and V is TRBV18; D might be TRBD1 (6 bases). The V and J ends lost 1 base and 0 bases respectively, with 14 bases between them. Germline CDR1 KGHSH, CDR2 LQKENI. The CDR3 covers 17 residues. The CDR3 protein is CASSPLRWDTSTDTQYF. Written as DNA, the CDR3 is TGTGCCAGCTCACCACTTAGGTGGGACACAAGCACAGATACGCAGTATTTT.

The chain uses TRBV5-8 and TRBJ2-3; D is undetermined. The length of the CDR3 is 15 residues. V lost 0 bases and J 2 bases, leaving 10 bases between the germline ends. The germline gives CDR1 SGHTS, CDR2 YDEGEE. This chain's CDR3 is CASSLVQRDTDTQYF. The CDR3 DNA is TGTGCCAGCAGCTTGGTACAACGAGACACAGATACGCAGTATTTT. Drawing the rest from reference TRBV5-8 and TRBJ2-3, the complete variable domain is EAGVTQSPTHLIKTRGQQATLRCSPISGHTSVYWYQQALGLGLQFLLWYDEGEERNRGNFPPRFSGRQFPNYSSELNVNALELEDSALYLCASSLVQRDTDTQYFGPGTRLTVL.

The chain recombines TRBV7-3 with TRBJ2-4; D assignment may be TRBD1 or TRBD2 (5 bases each). CDR1 SGHTA and CDR2 FQGTGA come from the germline V gene. The CDR3 covers 13 residues. Trimming pared 2 bases from V and 5 bases from J, leaving 7 bases between. Here the CDR3 reads CASSLGGENIQYF. In DNA, the CDR3 is TGTGCCAGCAGCTTAGGGGGAGAAAACATTCAGTACTTC.

The chain couples TRBV7-2 to TRBJ2-5; 11 nucleotides align to TRBD2. Looked up from germline, CDR1 is SGHTA and CDR2 is FQGNSA. With 5 bases clipped from V and 5 bases from J, the junction kept 10 bases outside the gene matches. This CDR3 has 16 amino acids. CDR3 in DNA: TGTGCCAGCAGCCTACTAGCGGGGGCTGGTAGGGAGACCCAGTACTTC. Translating it yields CASSLLAGAGRETQYF.

CDR3 sequence (DNA): TGTGCCAGCAGCCTGACAGGGTCCTATTCACCCCTCCACTTT. It codes for CASSLTGSYSPLHF. This sequence joins TRBV6-4 and TRBJ1-6, with TRBD1 identical over 7 bases. The CDR3 is 14 residues long. The germline V gene encodes CDR1 MRHNA and CDR2 SNTAGT. V lost 6 bases, J lost 8 bases, and 7 bases stayed unmatched.

The chain joins TRBV11-3 to TRBJ2-1, with 8 positions matching TRBD1. There are 14 residues in the CDR3. Germline V gives CDR1 SGHNT, CDR2 YENEEA. J was trimmed by 7 bases and V by 4 bases; bases with no gene match: 6. The CDR3 sequence: CASSYTGGRNEQFF. The CDR3 DNA is TGTGCCAGCAGCTACACAGGGGGAAGGAATGAGCAGTTCTTC.

This clone has only a few counts. This chain uses TRBV4-1 with TRBJ1-3, with 7 bases identical to TRBD1. Germline assignment: CDR1 MGHRA and CDR2 YSYEKL. The V gene end was trimmed by 4 bases and the J gene end by 4 bases; junction bases not matched to a gene: 7. This CDR3 contains 15 residues. CDR3 nucleotide sequence: TGCGCCAGCAGCCTACGACAGGGATTAGGAAACACCATATATTTT. Protein: CASSLRQGLGNTIYF.

The genes are TRBV6-1 and TRBJ2-7, with TRBD1 matching over 7 bases. Looked up from germline, CDR1 is MNHNS and CDR2 is SASEGT. This CDR3 region has 13 residues. V shed 5 bases and J 4 bases; nucleotides not matched to a gene: 5. In DNA form, the CDR3 reads TGTGCCAGCAGTAATGACAGGGTATACGAGCAGTACTTC. Amino acids: CASSNDRVYEQYF.

The chain joins TRBV7-9 to TRBJ1-4; D may be TRBD1 (6 bases). Between the trimmed V and J ends, which lost 3 bases and 5 bases, there was a span of 10 bases. Per germline, CDR1 SEHNR and CDR2 FQNEAQ (reference sequence). This CDR3 has 14 residues. CDR3 protein: CASSFGQGNEKLFF. Written as DNA, the CDR3 is TGTGCCAGCAGCTTCGGGCAGGGGAATGAAAAACTGTTTTTT.

V gene TRBV12-5 combines with J gene TRBJ2-5; D ambiguous. V was pared by 5 bases and J by 1 base, with 17 bases between. Germline V gene lookup returns CDR1 LGHNT and CDR2 FRNRAP. CDR3 length equals 16 residues. CDR3 sequence reads: CASGRKYFVAQETQYF. The CDR3 bases are TGTGCTAGTGGTCGGAAGTATTTTGTAGCCCAAGAGACCCAGTACTTC.

V is TRBV5-1 and J is TRBJ2-3; D not resolved. V was cut by 0 bases and J by 6 bases, with 11 bases left in between. Germline lookup yields CDR1 SGHRS and CDR2 YFSETQ. This CDR3 has 14 amino acids. The CDR3 sequence is CASSLGREEDTQYF. CDR3 nucleotides: TGCGCCAGCAGCTTGGGTAGGGAAGAGGATACGCAGTATTTT. Drawing the rest from reference TRBV5-1 and TRBJ2-3, the complete variable domain is KAGVTQTPRYLIKTRGQQVTLSCSPISGHRSVSWYQQTPGQGLQFLFEYFSETQRNKGNFPGRFSGRQFSNSRSEMNVSTLELGDSALYLCASSLGREEDTQYFGPGTRLTVL.

The chain has TRBV7-2 and TRBJ2-2, with D perhaps TRBD1 (6 bases). The CDR3 spans 14 residues. In germline, CDR1 is SGHTA, CDR2 FQGNSA. Trimming cost V 3 bases and J 4 bases, with 9 bases left between them. The DNA for the CDR3 is TGTGCCAGCAGCTTTTGGACAGCCACCGGGGAGCTGTTTTTT. This translates into CASSFWTATGELFF.

The J gene is TRBJ2-6, the V gene TRBV14; no definite D call. The V gene lost 5 bases and the J gene lost 2 bases, with 7 bases spanning the gap. The CDR3 runs 14 residues. Germline V CDR1 and CDR2: SGHDN, FVKESK. The CDR3 DNA follows: TGTGCCAGCAGCATGATTGCTGGGGCCAACGTCCTGACTTTC. This codes for CASSMIAGANVLTF.

This clone was found once. The rearrangement links TRBV20-1 to TRBJ2-2; no clear D gene. Germline lookup yields CDR1 DFQATT and CDR2 SNEGSKA (reference sequence). CDR3 size: 11 residues. V gave up 5 bases and J gave up 2 bases, with 3 bases separating them. CDR3 DNA: TGCAGTGCTTTAAACACCGGGGAGCTGTTTTTT. It codes for CSALNTGELFF.

This clone was detected only a few times. The chain carries TRBV19 and TRBJ1-6, with unresolved D. This CDR3 spans 14 amino acids. Germline assignment: CDR1 LNHDA and CDR2 SQIVND (reference sequence). V gave up 0 bases and J gave up 8 bases, with 8 bases separating them. CDR3 protein: CASSIEGIDSPLHF. For the CDR3, the DNA is TGTGCCAGTAGTATAGAGGGGATCGATTCACCCCTCCACTTT.

The V gene is TRBV18, the J gene TRBJ2-5; D gene ambiguous. The germline V gene encodes CDR1 KGHSH and CDR2 LQKENI. V lost 3 bases to trimming and J lost 5 bases, with 13 bases between them. The CDR3 is made up of 14 amino acids. In DNA, the CDR3 is TGTGCCAGCTCACCTCAAGCCCTAGGGGAGACCCAGTACTTC. The encoded protein is CASSPQALGETQYF.

The rearrangement uses TRBV9 and TRBJ2-5; 14 bases are a match to TRBD2. The CDR3 consists of 16 residues. Germline CDR1 is SGDLS and CDR2 is YYNGEE. V shed 4 bases, J shed 5 bases, and the junction held 7 bases outside the gene matches. CDR3 sequence reads: CASSLGLAGGDETQYF. For the CDR3, the DNA is TGTGCCAGCAGCCTCGGACTAGCGGGGGGCGATGAGACCCAGTACTTC.

This clone was picked up a small number of times. The chain couples TRBV6-5 to TRBJ2-2, with D perhaps matching TRBD1 or TRBD2 (5 bases each). Per germline, CDR1 MNHEY and CDR2 SVGAGI. V was clipped by 11 bases and J by 8 bases, with 21 bases between them. The CDR3 loop spans 14 amino acids. Here the CDR3 reads CAAGRGTVGGELFF. In nucleotides, the CDR3 is TGTGCCGCGGGCCGGGGCACGGTCGGAGGGGAGCTGTTTTTT.

The CDR3 is CATSARTGAQDTQYF. The CDR3 bases are TGTGCCACCAGCGCCCGGACAGGGGCACAAGATACGCAGTATTTT. The V and J genes are TRBV15 and TRBJ2-3, with 9 bases lining up with TRBD1. Per germline, CDR1 LNHNV and CDR2 YYDKDF (reference sequence). CDR3 length equals 15 residues. V dropped 5 bases and J dropped 5; count of bases not matched to a gene: 8.

This clone was observed a single time. The CDR3 is CAWTVGRGGESLADTQYF. In DNA, the CDR3 is TGTGCCTGGACCGTGGGGCGGGGGGGCGAGTCTTTGGCAGATACGCAGTATTTT. The genes are TRBV30 and TRBJ2-3; TRBD2 matches at 9 bases. V gave up 4 bases and J gave up 4 bases; unmatched junction bases: 18. In germline, CDR1 is GTSNPN, CDR2 SVGIG (reference sequence). The CDR3 has 18 amino acids.

The chain employs TRBV5-1 and TRBJ2-3; a possible D gene is TRBD2 (5 bases). The CDR3 sequence is 15 residues long. Trimming left V 0 bases short and J 1 base short, with 9 bases between. CDR1 is SGHRS and CDR2 is YFSETQ in the germline V gene. The CDR3 DNA follows: TGCGCCAGCAGCTTGGAGGGTAGCGGCACAGATACGCAGTATTTT. It is translated as CASSLEGSGTDTQYF.

The chain couples TRBV13 to TRBJ1-1; D not certain. Trimming stripped 5 bases from V and 1 base from J, with 8 bases between. This CDR3 contains 13 residues. CDR1 is PRHDT and CDR2 is FYEKMQ in the germline V gene (reference sequence). CDR3 region: CASSLAQNTEAFF. CDR3 in DNA: TGTGCCAGCAGCCTAGCCCAGAACACTGAAGCTTTCTTT.